A single sample is the source of the 6 T cell receptor beta chains below, sequenced in a study of T cell responses to AZD1222 COVID-19 vaccine. Profiled with immunoSEQ multiplex PCR; TCRdb holds only in-frame clones, not every one. The sample yields 200,000 or so clones, about 94% seen once. The material sequenced was peripheral blood, taken on day 0 of AZD1222 vaccination. These TCRs come from an adult in good health.

The gene calls are TRBV28 and TRBJ2-7, with D perhaps being TRBD1 or TRBD2 (5 bases each). The V gene lost 5 bases and the J gene lost 0 bases, with 14 bases spanning the gap. The V gene's germline CDR1 is MDHEN and CDR2 SYDVKM. The CDR3 is made up of 15 amino acids. The CDR3 DNA follows: TGTGCCAGCAGTGACCCGGGACCTCTCTCCTACGAGCAGTACTTC. Its translation: CASSDPGPLSYEQYF.

The J gene is TRBJ2-5, the V gene TRBV14; D is ambiguous. Looked up from germline, CDR1 is SGHDN and CDR2 is FVKESK. CDR3 size: 12 residues. V dropped 1 base and J dropped 4 bases, with 4 bases sitting between them. CDR3 nucleotide sequence: TGTGCCAGCAGCCAAGCTGGAGAGACCCAGTACTTC. This codes for CASSQAGETQYF.

V is TRBV18 and J is TRBJ1-4; a possible D gene is TRBD1 (6 bases). The V gene's germline CDR1 is KGHSH and CDR2 LQKENI. V was trimmed by 2 bases and J by 8 bases, leaving 9 bases between them. The CDR3 is made up of 13 amino acids. CDR3: CASSPVRGEKLFF. In DNA, the CDR3 is TGTGCCAGCTCACCAGTGAGGGGGGAAAAACTGTTTTTT.

A single count supports this clone. CDR3 DNA: TGTGCCAGCAGCCAAGTTCTACGCACAGATACGCAGTATTTT. Protein sequence: CASSQVLRTDTQYF. The V and J genes are TRBV3-1 (or the pseudogene TRBV3-2) and TRBJ2-3; D is unresolved. The CDR3 contains 14 residues. The V and J ends lost 1 base and 1 base respectively, with 6 bases between them. Per the germline V gene, CDR1 is LGHDT and CDR2 is YNNKEL (reference sequence).

The chain has TRBV7-3 and TRBJ2-7, with D possibly being TRBD2 (6 bases). Trimming stripped 0 bases from V and 2 bases from J, with 11 bases between. CDR3 length equals 15 residues. Germline V gene sequence: CDR1 SGHTA, CDR2 FQGTGA. In DNA, the CDR3 is TGTGCCAGCAGCTTAACGCCTAGCGCGCCCTACGAGCAGTACTTC. Amino acids: CASSLTPSAPYEQYF.

The gene calls are TRBV6-5 and TRBJ2-7; D perhaps matches TRBD1 (6 bases). The germline V and J ends were trimmed by 7 bases and 0 bases, with 10 bases remaining between them. This CDR3 has 13 residues. Germline CDR1 MNHEY, CDR2 SVGAGI. CDR3 protein: CASNVRGSYEQYF. As DNA, the CDR3 is TGTGCCAGCAACGTCAGGGGCTCCTACGAGCAGTACTTC.